This T cell receptor (beta chain) was obtained from a study of ipilimumab plus nivolumab after autologous stem cell transplantation. Clones were sequenced by immunoSEQ multiplex PCR, and TCRdb holds only the in-frame ones, with some missing. The top ten clones hold 2% to 2.5% of a sample with tens of thousands of clones, 83% of them seen once. This CDR3 has 18 amino acids. Trimming took 4 bases from V and 2 from J; bases not matched to a gene: 9. Germline-derived CDR1 and CDR2 are SGHTS and YDEGEE. This clone was counted once. Patients received nivolumab 3 mg/kg at weeks 1, 4, 7, 10, then fortnightly to week 26.

The TCR originated in a male donor with diffuse large B-cell lymphoma. The chain recombines TRBV5-8 with TRBJ2-1; 13 bases are shared with TRBD2. The material sequenced was PBMCs, taken in a trial of ipilimumab plus nivolumab as post-transplant consolidation. CDR3 residues: CASSPERTSGGPYNEQFF. The CDR3, as DNA: TGTGCCAGCAGCCCTGAACGGACTAGCGGGGGTCCCTACAATGAGCAGTTCTTC.